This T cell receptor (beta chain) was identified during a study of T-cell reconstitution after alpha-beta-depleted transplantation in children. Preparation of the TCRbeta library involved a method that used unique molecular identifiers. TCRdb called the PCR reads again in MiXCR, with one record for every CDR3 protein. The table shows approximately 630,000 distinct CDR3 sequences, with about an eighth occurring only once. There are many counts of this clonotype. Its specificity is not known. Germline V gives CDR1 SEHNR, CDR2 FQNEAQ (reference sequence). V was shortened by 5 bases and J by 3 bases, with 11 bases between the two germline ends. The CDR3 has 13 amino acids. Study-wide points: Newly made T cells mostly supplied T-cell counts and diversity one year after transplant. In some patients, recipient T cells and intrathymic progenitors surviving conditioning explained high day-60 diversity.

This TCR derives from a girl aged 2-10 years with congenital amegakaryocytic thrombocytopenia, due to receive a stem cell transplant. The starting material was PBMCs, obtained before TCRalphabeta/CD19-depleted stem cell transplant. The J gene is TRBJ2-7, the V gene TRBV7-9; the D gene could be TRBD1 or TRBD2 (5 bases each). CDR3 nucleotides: TGTGCCAGCAGCCCGGGGACGGTCTACGAGCAGTACTTC. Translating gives CASSPGTVYEQYF.